By its share, the clone carrying this TCR beta chain is medium-sized. The sample originates from a study of blood T cell repertoires in COVID-19. Study at large: The United States, Italy and Spain were the sources of the acute and convalescent COVID-19 samples.

Germline-derived CDR1 and CDR2 are SGDLS and YYNGEE. The CDR3 is 14 residues long. The V end lost 0 bases, the J end lost 5 bases, and 11 bases lay between the germline ends. TCRdb's table, derived via immunoSEQ multiplex PCR, lists solely in-frame clones and lacks some. The sample consists of roughly 350,000 clones, roughly 86% of them appearing once. This TCR came from a woman aged 30 to 39 with COVID-19, enrolled during active disease. This rearrangement joins TRBV9 to TRBJ2-5; D is undetermined. Sequencing was performed on peripheral blood. CDR3 nucleotide sequence: TGTGCCAGCAGCGTAGATTCCCCGTCGGAGACCCAGTACTTC. This codes for CASSVDSPSETQYF.